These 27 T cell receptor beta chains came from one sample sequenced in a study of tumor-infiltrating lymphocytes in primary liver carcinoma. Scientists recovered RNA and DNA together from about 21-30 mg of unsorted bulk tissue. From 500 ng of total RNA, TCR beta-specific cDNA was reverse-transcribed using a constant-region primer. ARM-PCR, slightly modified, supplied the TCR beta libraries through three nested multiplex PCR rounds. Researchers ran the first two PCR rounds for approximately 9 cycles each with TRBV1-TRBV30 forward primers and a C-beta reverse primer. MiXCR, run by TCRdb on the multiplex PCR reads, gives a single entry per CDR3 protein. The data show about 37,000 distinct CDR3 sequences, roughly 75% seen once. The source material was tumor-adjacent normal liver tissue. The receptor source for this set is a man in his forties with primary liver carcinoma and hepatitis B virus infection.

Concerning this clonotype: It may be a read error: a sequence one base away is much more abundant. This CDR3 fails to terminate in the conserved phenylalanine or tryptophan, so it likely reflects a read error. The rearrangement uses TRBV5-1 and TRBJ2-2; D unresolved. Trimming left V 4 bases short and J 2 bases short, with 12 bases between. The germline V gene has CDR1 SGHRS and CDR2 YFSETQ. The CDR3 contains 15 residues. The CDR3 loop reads CASSRPALNTGELFL. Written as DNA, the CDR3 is TGCGCCAGCAGCCGACCAGCGTTAAACACCGGGGAGCTGTTTCTT.

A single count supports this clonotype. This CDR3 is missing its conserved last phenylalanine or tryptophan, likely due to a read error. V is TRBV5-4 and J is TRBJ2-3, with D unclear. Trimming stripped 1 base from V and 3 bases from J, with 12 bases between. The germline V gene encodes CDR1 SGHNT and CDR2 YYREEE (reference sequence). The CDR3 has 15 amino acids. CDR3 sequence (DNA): TGTGCCAGCAGCTTGACAGAAAGGTATACAGATACGCAGTATTCT. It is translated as CASSLTERYTDTQYS.

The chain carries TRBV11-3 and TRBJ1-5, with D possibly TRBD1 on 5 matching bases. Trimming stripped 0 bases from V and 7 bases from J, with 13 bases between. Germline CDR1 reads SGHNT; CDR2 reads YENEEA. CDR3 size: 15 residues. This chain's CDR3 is CASSLDLGVTQPQHF. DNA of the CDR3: TGTGCCAGCAGCTTAGACCTGGGGGTGACACAGCCCCAGCATTTT.

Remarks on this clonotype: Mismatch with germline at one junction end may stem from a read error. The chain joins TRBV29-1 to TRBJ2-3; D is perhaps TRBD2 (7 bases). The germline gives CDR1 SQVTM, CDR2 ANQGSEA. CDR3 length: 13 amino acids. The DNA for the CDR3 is TGCAGCGTCCGTACGGGGGGCGGAGATACGCAATTTTTT. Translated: CSVRTGGGDTQFF.

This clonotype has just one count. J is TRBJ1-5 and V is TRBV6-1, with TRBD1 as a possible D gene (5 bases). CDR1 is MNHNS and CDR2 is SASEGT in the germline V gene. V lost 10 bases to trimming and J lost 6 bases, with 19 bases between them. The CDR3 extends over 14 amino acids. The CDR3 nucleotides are TGTGCCACGAGTCTACAAGGGGCCACTCAGCCCCAGCATTTT. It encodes CATSLQGATQPQHF.

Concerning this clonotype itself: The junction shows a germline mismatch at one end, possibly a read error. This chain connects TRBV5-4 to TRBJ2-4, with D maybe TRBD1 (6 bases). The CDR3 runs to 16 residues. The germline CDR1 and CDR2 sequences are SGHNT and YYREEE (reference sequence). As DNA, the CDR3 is TGTGTCAGCAGCCAAGGTGTGGGGGCGGCAGCGAACATTCAGTACTTC. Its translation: CVSSQGVGAAANIQYF.

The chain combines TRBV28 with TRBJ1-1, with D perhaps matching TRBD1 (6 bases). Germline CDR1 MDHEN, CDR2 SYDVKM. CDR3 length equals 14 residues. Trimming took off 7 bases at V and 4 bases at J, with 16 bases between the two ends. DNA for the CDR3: TGTGCCAGCATTTCCAGGACAGTGGGCACTGAAGCTTTCTTT. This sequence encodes CASISRTVGTEAFF.

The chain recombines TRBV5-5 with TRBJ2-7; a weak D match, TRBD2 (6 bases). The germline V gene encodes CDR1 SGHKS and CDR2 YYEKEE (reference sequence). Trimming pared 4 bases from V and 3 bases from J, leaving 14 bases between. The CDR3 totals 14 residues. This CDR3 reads CASSPGLGLYEQYF. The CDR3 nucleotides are TGTGCCAGCAGCCCTGGACTGGGACTCTACGAGCAGTACTTC.

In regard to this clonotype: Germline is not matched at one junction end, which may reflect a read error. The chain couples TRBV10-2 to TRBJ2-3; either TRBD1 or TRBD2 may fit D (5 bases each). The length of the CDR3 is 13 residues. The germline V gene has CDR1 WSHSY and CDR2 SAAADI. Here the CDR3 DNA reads TGCCCCAGTAATGATGGGACCACTAATCCGCAGTATTTT. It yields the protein CPSNDGTTNPQYF.

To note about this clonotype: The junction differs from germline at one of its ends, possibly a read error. Written as DNA, the CDR3 is TGCGGCGCCATGACATATGGGACCGGCACTCCCCACGAGCATTATTTC. It is translated as CGAMTYGTGTPHEHYF. The V and J genes are TRBV29-1 and TRBJ2-7; TRBD1 or TRBD2 may be the D gene (5 bases each). This CDR3 region has 16 residues. Per germline, CDR1 SQVTM and CDR2 ANQGSEA.

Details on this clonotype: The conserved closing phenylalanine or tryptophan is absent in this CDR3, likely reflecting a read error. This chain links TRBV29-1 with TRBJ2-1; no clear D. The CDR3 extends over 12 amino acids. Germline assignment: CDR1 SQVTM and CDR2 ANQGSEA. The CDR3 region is CSVGEVYNEQFI. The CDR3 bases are TGCAGTGTTGGAGAGGTATACAATGAGCAGTTCATC.

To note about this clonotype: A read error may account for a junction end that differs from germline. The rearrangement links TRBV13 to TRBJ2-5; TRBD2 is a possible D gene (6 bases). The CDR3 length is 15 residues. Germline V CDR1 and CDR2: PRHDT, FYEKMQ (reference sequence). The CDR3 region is CASSLGVGGQETQYF. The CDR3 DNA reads TGTGCCAGTAGCTTAGGAGTGGGAGGACAAGAGACCCAGTACTTC. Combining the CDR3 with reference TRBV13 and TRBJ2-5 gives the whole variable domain AAGVIQSPRHLIKEKRETATLKCYPIPRHDTVYWYQQGPGQDPQFLISFYEKMQSDKGSIPDRFSAQQFSDYHSELNMSSLELGDSALYFCASSLGVGGQETQYFGPGTRLLVL.

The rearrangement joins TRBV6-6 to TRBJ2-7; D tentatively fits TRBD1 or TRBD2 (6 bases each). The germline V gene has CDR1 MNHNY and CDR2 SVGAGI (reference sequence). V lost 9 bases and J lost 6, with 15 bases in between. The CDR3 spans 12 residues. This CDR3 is CASSPGGGEQYF. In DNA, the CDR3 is TGTGCCAGTAGCCCCGGAGGGGGCGAGCAGTACTTC.

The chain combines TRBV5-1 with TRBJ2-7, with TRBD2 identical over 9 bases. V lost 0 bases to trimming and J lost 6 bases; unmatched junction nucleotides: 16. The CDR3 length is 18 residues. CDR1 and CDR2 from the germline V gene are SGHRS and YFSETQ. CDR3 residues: CASSLDRGSGRFLPEQYF. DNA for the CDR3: TGCGCCAGCAGCTTGGATCGTGGTAGCGGGAGATTCCTCCCCGAGCAGTACTTC.

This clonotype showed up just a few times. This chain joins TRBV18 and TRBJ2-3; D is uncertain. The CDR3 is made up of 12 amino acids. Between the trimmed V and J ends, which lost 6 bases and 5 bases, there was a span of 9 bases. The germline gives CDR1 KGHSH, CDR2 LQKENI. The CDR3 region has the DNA TGTGCCAGCTCGAGCTTGGGAGATACGCAGTATTTT. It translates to CASSSLGDTQYF.

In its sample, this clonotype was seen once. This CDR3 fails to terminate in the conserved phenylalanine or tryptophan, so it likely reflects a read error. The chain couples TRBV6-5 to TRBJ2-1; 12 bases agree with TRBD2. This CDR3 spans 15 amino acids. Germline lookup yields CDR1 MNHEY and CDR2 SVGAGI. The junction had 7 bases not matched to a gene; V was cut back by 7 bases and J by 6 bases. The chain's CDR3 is CASTQTSGSPNEQFS. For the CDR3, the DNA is TGTGCCAGCACCCAGACTAGCGGGAGCCCCAATGAGCAGTTCTCC.

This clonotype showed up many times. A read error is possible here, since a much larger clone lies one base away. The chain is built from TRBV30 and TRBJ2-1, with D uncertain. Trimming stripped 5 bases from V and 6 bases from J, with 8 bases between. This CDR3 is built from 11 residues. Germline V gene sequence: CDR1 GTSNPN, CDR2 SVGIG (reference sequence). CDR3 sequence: CAWVECNEQFF. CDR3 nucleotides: TGTGCCTGGGTGGAATGCAATGAGCAGTTCTTC. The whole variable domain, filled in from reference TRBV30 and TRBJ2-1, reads SQTIHQWPATLVQPVGSPLSLECTVEGTSNPNLYWYRQAAGRGLQLLFYSVGIGQISSEVPQNLSASRPQDRQFILSSKKLLLSDSGFYLCAWVECNEQFFGPGTRLTVL.

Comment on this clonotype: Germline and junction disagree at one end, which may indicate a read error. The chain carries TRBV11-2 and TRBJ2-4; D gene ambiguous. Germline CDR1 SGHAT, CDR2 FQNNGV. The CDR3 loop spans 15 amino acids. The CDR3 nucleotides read TGTGCCAGCACCATTTCGGCGGTAGCCAATAACACTCAGTACTTC. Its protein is CASTISAVANNTQYF.

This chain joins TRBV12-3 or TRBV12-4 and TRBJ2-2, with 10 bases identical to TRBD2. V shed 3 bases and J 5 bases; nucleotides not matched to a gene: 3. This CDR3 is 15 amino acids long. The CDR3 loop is CASSLIAGGTGELFF. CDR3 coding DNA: TGTGCCAGCAGTTTGATAGCGGGAGGTACCGGGGAGCTGTTTTTT.

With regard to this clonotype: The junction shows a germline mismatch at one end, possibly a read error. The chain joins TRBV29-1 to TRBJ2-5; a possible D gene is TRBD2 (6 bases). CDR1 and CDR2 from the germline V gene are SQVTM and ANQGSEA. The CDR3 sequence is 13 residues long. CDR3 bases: TGCAGCGTTGGGGGACGGCATGGGGGGACCCACTACTTC. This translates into CSVGGRHGGTHYF.

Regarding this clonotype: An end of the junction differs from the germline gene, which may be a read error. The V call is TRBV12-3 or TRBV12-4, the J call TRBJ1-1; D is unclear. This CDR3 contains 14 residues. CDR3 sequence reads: CASSSSNTNTEVFF. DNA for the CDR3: TGTGCCAGCAGCTCTTCCAATACGAACACTGAAGTTTTCTTT.

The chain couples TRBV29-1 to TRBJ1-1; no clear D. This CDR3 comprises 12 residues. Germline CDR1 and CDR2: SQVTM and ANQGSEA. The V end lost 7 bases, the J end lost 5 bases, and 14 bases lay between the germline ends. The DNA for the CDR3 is TGCAGCGCTCATCATGAGGGTACTGAAGCTTTCTTT. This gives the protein CSAHHEGTEAFF.

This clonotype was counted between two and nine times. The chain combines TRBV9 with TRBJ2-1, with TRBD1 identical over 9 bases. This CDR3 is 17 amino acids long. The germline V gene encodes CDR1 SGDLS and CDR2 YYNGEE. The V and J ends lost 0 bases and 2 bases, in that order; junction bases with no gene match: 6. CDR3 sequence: CASSVAEGTGPYNEQFF. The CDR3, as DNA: TGTGCCAGCAGCGTAGCTGAGGGGACAGGGCCCTACAATGAGCAGTTCTTC. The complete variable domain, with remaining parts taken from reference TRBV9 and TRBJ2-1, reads DSGVTQTPKHLITATGQRVTLRCSPRSGDLSVYWYQQSLDQGLQFLIQYYNGEERAKGNILERFSAQQFPDLHSELNLSSLELGDSALYFCASSVAEGTGPYNEQFFGPGTRLTVL.

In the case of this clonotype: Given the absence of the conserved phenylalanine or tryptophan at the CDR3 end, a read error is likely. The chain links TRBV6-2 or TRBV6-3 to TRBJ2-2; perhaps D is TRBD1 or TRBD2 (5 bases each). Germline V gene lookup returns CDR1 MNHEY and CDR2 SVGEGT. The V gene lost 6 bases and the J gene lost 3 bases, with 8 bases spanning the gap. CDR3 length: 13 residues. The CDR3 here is CASSVGDTGELFL. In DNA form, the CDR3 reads TGTGCCAGCAGCGTGGGGGACACCGGGGAGCTGTTTCTT.

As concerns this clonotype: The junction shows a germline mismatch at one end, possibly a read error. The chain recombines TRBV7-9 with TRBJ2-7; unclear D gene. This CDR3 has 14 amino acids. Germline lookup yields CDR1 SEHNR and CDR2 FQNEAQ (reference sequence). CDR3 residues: CASSLVSVSYEQYF. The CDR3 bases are TGTGCCAGCAGCTTAGTCAGTGTATCCTATGAGCAGTACTTC.

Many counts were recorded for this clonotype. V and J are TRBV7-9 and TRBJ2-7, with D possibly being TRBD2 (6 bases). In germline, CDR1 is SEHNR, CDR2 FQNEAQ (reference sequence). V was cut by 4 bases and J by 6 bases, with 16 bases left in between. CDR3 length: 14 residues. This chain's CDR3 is CASSSSGTPSEQYF. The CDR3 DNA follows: TGTGCCAGCAGCTCCTCCGGGACTCCCTCCGAGCAGTACTTC.

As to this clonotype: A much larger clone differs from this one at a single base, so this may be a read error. The CDR3 sequence: CASTPLGFGETQYF. CDR3 sequence (DNA): TGTGCCAGCACGCCCCTGGGCTTTGGAGAGACCCAGTACTTC. The chain carries TRBV11-2 and TRBJ2-5; no reliable D call. Germline V lookup: CDR1 SGHAT, CDR2 FQNNGV. V lost 7 bases, J lost 4 bases, and 16 bases lay in between. This CDR3 is 14 amino acids long.